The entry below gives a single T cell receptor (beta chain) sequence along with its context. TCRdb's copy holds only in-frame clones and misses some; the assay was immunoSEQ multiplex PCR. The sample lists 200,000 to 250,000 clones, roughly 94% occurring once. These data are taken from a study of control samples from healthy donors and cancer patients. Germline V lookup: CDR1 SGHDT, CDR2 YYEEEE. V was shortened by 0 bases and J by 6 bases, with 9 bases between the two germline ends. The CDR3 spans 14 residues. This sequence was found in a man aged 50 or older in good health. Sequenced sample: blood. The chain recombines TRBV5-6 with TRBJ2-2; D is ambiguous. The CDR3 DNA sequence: TGTGCCAGCAGCTTGGTAGCCCTATCCGGGGAGCTGTTTTTT. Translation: CASSLVALSGELFF.